Listed here is a single TCR beta chain. This specimen comes from a study of blood T cell repertoires in COVID-19. Generated by immunoSEQ multiplex PCR, the TCRdb table keeps only in-frame clones and is missing some. Among approximately 270,000 clones listed, roughly four fifths were seen once. Trimming removed 5 bases from V and 4 bases from J; junction bases left unmatched: 16. The CDR3 covers 17 residues. Germline lookup yields CDR1 MDHEN and CDR2 SYDVKM. The specimen sequenced was peripheral blood. The source is a person aged 70 to 79 with COVID-19, enrolled during active disease. The V gene is TRBV28, the J gene TRBJ1-1, with 7 bases that match TRBD1. CDR3 bases: TGTGCCAGCAGTCCCGCACGACAGACAGGGCTTAGCACTGAAGCTTTCTTT. Its protein product is CASSPARQTGLSTEAFF.